These 7 T cell receptor beta chains came from one sample sequenced in a study of T-cell reconstitution after alpha-beta-depleted transplantation in children. For TCRbeta, the library was prepared with unique molecular identifiers. TCRdb used MiXCR to reprocess the PCR reads, holding one entry per CDR3 protein. The sample yields roughly 70,000 distinct CDR3 sequences, over 4.5% seen once. This specimen was PBMCs, mostly from graft donor cells, taken 180 days after TCRalphabeta/CD19-depleted stem cell transplant. Receptor source: a boy younger than two who had a stem cell transplant for acute myeloid leukemia, so the T cells may come from the graft donor.

The chain combines TRBV7-9 with TRBJ2-2, with 7 bases that match TRBD1. Trimming removed 1 base from V and 7 bases from J; junction bases left unmatched: 12. CDR3 length: 17 amino acids. Germline V gives CDR1 SEHNR, CDR2 FQNEAQ (reference sequence). In DNA, the CDR3 is TGTGCCAGCAGCTTAGAATTATTACAGGGGATCGACGGGGAGCTGTTTTTT. It translates to CASSLELLQGIDGELFF.

V gene TRBV19 combines with J gene TRBJ2-7, with D perhaps matching TRBD1 (5 bases). CDR1 is LNHDA, CDR2 SQIVND, per germline (reference sequence). Trimming removed 8 bases from V and 3 bases from J, with 20 bases in between. The CDR3 is 15 amino acids. The DNA of the CDR3 is TGTGCCAGTCGACGACATAGGGGCAGCGACTACGAGCAGTACTTC. It translates to CASRRHRGSDYEQYF.

This clonotype was counted between two and nine times. The rearrangement uses TRBV6-2 or TRBV6-3 and TRBJ2-1, with 7 nucleotides matching TRBD1. This CDR3 comprises 16 residues. V dropped 0 bases and J dropped 3; count of bases not matched to a gene: 5. The germline V gene encodes CDR1 MNHEY and CDR2 SVGEGT. CDR3 sequence (DNA): TGTGCCAGCAGTTACTCAACCGGGACAGACTACAATGAGCAGTTCTTC. It encodes CASSYSTGTDYNEQFF.

This clonotype was counted at least ten times. This chain links TRBV6-5 with TRBJ2-7; TRBD1 agrees at 8 bases. V was pared by 3 bases and J by 3 bases, with 4 bases of the junction left unmatched. This CDR3 has 14 amino acids. Germline CDR1 reads MNHEY; CDR2 reads SVGAGI. In DNA form, the CDR3 reads TGTGCCAGCAGTTATCGGACAGGGCTCTACGAGCAGTACGTC. The encoded protein is CASSYRTGLYEQYV.

This clonotype was recorded at least ten times. This chain joins TRBV18 and TRBJ1-5, with TRBD1 as a possible D gene (5 bases). Germline V gene sequence: CDR1 KGHSH, CDR2 LQKENI. Trimming left V 1 base short and J 4 bases short, with 11 bases between. The CDR3 covers 15 residues. CDR3 sequence: CASSPRGTTNQPQHF. The CDR3 region has the DNA TGTGCCAGCTCACCACGTGGGACCACTAATCAGCCCCAGCATTTT.

This clonotype was observed many times. The chain combines TRBV18 with TRBJ2-1; no clear D gene. The CDR3 has 16 amino acids. Trimming took 0 bases from V and 5 from J, leaving 14 bases between them. Germline CDR1 reads KGHSH; CDR2 reads LQKENI. DNA of the CDR3: TGTGCCAGCTCACCACCGCAGTCCCTACTAAACAATGAGCAGTTCTTC. This codes for CASSPPQSLLNNEQFF. Supplemented by reference TRBV18 and TRBJ2-1, the full variable domain reads NAGVMQNPRHLVRRRGQEARLRCSPMKGHSHVYWYRQLPEEGLKFMVYLQKENIIDESGMPKERFSAEFPKEGPSILRIQQVVRGDSAAYFCASSPPQSLLNNEQFFGPGTRLTVL.

This clonotype came up many times. The V call is TRBV20-1, the J call TRBJ2-3; TRBD1 agrees at 8 bases. J was trimmed by 1 base and V by 6 bases; bases with no gene match: 3. Germline lookup yields CDR1 DFQATT and CDR2 SNEGSKA (reference sequence). The length of the CDR3 is 13 residues. CDR3 residues: CSATTGGTDTQYF. The DNA of the CDR3 is TGCAGTGCAACGACAGGGGGCACAGATACGCAGTATTTT.